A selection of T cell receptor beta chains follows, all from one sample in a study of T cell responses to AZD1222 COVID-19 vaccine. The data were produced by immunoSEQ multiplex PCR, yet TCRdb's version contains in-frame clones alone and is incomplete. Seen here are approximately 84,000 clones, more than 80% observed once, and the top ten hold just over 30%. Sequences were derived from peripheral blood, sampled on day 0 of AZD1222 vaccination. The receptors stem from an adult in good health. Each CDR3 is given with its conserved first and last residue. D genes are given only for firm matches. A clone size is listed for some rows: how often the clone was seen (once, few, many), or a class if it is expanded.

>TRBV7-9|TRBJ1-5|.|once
CASSPGPRQPQHF
TGTGCCAGCAGCCCAGGGCCGCGGCAGCCCCAGCATTTT
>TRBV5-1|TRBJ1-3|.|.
CASSVGQLLSGNTIYF
TGCGCCAGCAGCGTTGGACAGCTCCTCTCTGGAAACACCATATATTTT
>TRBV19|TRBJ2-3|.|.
CASSIKGNTDTQYF
TGTGCCAGTAGTATAAAGGGGAACACAGATACGCAGTATTTT
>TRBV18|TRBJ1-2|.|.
CASSPEGHYGYTF
TGTGCCAGCTCACCAGAGGGACACTATGGCTACACCTTC
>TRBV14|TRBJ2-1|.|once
CASSQSSGALLQFF
TGTGCCAGCAGCCAAAGTAGCGGAGCACTCTTGCAGTTCTTC
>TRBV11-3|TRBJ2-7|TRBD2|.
CASSLEGLAGEQYF
TGTGCCAGCAGCTTAGAGGGACTAGCGGGCGAGCAGTACTTC
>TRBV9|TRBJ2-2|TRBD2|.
CASSVFSGRSAGELFF
TGTGCCAGCAGCGTGTTTAGCGGGAGAAGTGCCGGGGAGCTGTTTTTT
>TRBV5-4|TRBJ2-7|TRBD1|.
CASSGRDRSSYEQYF
TGTGCCAGCAGCGGAAGGGACAGGAGCTCCTACGAGCAGTACTTC
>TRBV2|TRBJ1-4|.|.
CASSAQGQTNEKLFF
TGTGCCAGCAGTGCACAGGGCCAAACTAATGAAAAACTGTTTTTT
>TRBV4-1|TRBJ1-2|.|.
CASSQAAGTKANYGYTF
TGCGCCAGCAGCCAAGCAGCCGGGACGAAAGCTAACTATGGCTACACCTTC
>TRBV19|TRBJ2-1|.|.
CASRERGRDGDEQFF
TGTGCCAGTAGGGAGAGGGGCCGGGATGGCGATGAGCAGTTCTTC
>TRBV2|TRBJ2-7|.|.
CASSDPRGLEQYF
TGTGCCAGCAGTGATCCCAGGGGACTCGAGCAGTACTTC
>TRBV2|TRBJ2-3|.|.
CASSIGDTQYF
TGTGCCAGCAGTATTGGGGATACGCAGTATTTT
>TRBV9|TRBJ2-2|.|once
CASTPLEAGELFF
TGTGCCAGCACCCCACTTGAAGCCGGGGAGCTGTTTTTT
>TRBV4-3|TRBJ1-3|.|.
CASSQDLGSSGNTIYF
TGCGCCAGCAGCCAAGATTTGGGATCCTCTGGAAACACCATATATTTT
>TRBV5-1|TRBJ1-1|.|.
CASNLQENTEAFF
TGCGCCAGCAACCTGCAGGAGAACACTGAAGCTTTCTTT
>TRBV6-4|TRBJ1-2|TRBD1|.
CASSGDRAGGYTF
TGTGCCAGCAGCGGTGACAGGGCCGGTGGCTACACCTTC
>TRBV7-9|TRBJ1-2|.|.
CASSPKGTLGKRNYGYTF
TGTGCCAGCAGCCCGAAAGGGACACTCGGGAAGAGGAACTATGGCTACACCTTC
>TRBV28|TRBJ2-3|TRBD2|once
CASSPSWTSGRVADTQYF
TGTGCCAGCAGTCCATCTTGGACTAGCGGGAGGGTTGCAGATACGCAGTATTTT
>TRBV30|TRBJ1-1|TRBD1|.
CAYDRVTTEAFF
TGTGCCTACGACAGGGTTACAACTGAAGCTTTCTTT
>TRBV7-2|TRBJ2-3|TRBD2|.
CASSSGLAGATDTQYF
TGTGCCAGCAGCTCAGGACTAGCGGGAGCTACAGATACGCAGTATTTT
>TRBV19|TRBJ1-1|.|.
CASSLQENTEAFF
TGTGCCAGTAGCTTACAGGAGAACACTGAAGCTTTCTTT
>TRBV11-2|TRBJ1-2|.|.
CASSLDVRSGYTF
TGTGCCAGCAGCTTAGACGTACGGAGTGGCTACACCTTC